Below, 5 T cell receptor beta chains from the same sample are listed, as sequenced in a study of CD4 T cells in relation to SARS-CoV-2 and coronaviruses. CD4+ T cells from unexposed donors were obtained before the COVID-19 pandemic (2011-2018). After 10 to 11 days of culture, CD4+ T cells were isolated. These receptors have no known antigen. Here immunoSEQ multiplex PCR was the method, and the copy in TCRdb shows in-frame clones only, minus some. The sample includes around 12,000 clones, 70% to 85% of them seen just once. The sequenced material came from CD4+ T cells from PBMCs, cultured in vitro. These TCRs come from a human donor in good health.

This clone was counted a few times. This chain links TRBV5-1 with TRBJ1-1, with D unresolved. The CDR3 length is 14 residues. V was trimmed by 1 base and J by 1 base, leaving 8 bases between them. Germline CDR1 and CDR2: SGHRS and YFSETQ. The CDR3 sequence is CASSLLATNTEAFF. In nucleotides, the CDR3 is TGCGCCAGCAGCTTGTTGGCAACGAACACTGAAGCTTTCTTT.

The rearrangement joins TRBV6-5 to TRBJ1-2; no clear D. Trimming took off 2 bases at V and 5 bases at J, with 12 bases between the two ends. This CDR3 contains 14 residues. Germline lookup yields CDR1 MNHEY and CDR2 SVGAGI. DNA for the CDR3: TGTGCCAGCAGTTACGACACCCTGGGGTATGGCTACACCTTC. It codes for CASSYDTLGYGYTF.

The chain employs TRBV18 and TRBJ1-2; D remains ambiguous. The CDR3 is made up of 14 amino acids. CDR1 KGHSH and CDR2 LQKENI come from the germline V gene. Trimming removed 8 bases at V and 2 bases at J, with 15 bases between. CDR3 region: CASPLPLENYGYTF. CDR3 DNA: TGTGCCAGCCCACTTCCCCTGGAAAACTATGGCTACACCTTC.

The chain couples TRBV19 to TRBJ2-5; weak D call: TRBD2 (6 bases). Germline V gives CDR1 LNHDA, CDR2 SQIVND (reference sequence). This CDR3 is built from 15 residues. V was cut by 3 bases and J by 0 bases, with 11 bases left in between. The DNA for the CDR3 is TGTGCCAGTAGTATGCGGGGACTGTACCAAGAGACCCAGTACTTC. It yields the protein CASSMRGLYQETQYF.

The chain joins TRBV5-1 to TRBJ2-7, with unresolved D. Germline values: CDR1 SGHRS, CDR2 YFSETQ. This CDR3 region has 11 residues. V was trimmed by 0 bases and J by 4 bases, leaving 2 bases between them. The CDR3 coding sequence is TGCGCCAGCAGCTTGGGTTACGAGCAGTACTTC. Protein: CASSLGYEQYF.